A selection of T cell receptor beta chains follows, all from one sample in a study of memory CD4+ T cells and cytomegalovirus serostatus. TCRdb keeps only in-frame clones here, not all; method: immunoSEQ multiplex PCR. The sample has tens of thousands of clones; 82% are singletons. Sequenced material: memory CD4+ T cells from blood. These TCRs come from an adult in good health and CMV-seronegative. Some clones in this sample may be carry-over from other donors' samples. CDR3s include the opening cysteine and the closing phenylalanine or tryptophan. Each record gives: clone size, V gene, D gene, J gene, CDR3 protein, CDR3 DNA. D genes are given only for firm matches. Size values are once, few and many counts, or a class for expanded clones, and some rows have none.

abundance: few
v_gene: TRBV21-1
d_gene: NA
j_gene: TRBJ1-5
CDR3aa: CASSTLQISNQPQHF
CDR3nt: TGTGCCAGCAGCACCCTCCAGATAAGCAATCAGCCCCAGCATTTT

abundance: NA
v_gene: TRBV5-6
d_gene: NA
j_gene: TRBJ1-1
CDR3aa: CASSLVGHENTEAFF
CDR3nt: TGTGCCAGCAGCTTGGTAGGACACGAGAACACTGAAGCTTTCTTT

abundance: NA
v_gene: TRBV29-1
d_gene: NA
j_gene: TRBJ1-3
CDR3aa: CSGQDWNTIYF
CDR3nt: TGCAGCGGTCAGGATTGGAACACCATATATTTT

abundance: NA
v_gene: TRBV5-8
d_gene: NA
j_gene: TRBJ1-6
CDR3aa: CASSLGRTNSPLHF
CDR3nt: TGTGCCAGCAGCTTGGGACGGACGAATTCACCCCTCCACTTT

abundance: NA
v_gene: TRBV11-2
d_gene: TRBD2
j_gene: TRBJ2-7
CDR3aa: CASSPLRREGGYEQYF
CDR3nt: TGTGCCAGCAGCCCGCTCAGGCGGGAGGGCGGATACGAGCAGTACTTC

abundance: NA
v_gene: TRBV6-1
d_gene: TRBD1
j_gene: TRBJ1-1
CDR3aa: CASSLHRGRTEAFF
CDR3nt: TGTGCCAGCAGTCTCCACAGGGGGCGAACTGAAGCTTTCTTT

abundance: NA
v_gene: TRBV4-3
d_gene: NA
j_gene: TRBJ2-1
CDR3aa: CASSQDIGGAQYYGNEQFF
CDR3nt: TGCGCCAGCAGCCAAGATATCGGGGGAGCCCAATACTACGGCAATGAGCAGTTCTTC

abundance: NA
v_gene: TRBV2
d_gene: NA
j_gene: TRBJ1-3
CDR3aa: CASSDGSTSGNTIYF
CDR3nt: TGTGCCAGCAGTGACGGATCCACCTCTGGAAACACCATATATTTT

abundance: NA
v_gene: TRBV1
d_gene: NA
j_gene: TRBJ2-7
CDR3aa: CTSSPRGTGRPLEQYF
CDR3nt: TGCACCAGCAGCCCCAGGGGGACGGGAAGACCTCTGGAGCAGTACTTC

abundance: NA
v_gene: TRBV5-5
d_gene: NA
j_gene: TRBJ2-2
CDR3aa: CASSQHRRTSTGELFF
CDR3nt: TGTGCCAGCAGCCAGCACCGCCGGACAAGCACCGGGGAGCTGTTTTTT

abundance: many
v_gene: TRBV7-2
d_gene: NA
j_gene: TRBJ2-1
CDR3aa: CASSLRTGGVYNEQFF
CDR3nt: TGTGCCAGCAGCCTTCGGACTGGGGGCGTCTACAATGAGCAGTTCTTC

abundance: NA
v_gene: TRBV6-6
d_gene: NA
j_gene: TRBJ2-7
CDR3aa: CASSYSFRSEQYF
CDR3nt: TGTGCCAGCAGTTACTCGTTCCGATCCGAGCAGTACTTC

abundance: NA
v_gene: TRBV4-1
d_gene: NA
j_gene: TRBJ1-6
CDR3aa: CASSRSIGRDNSPLHF
CDR3nt: TGCGCCAGCAGCCGCTCGATCGGAAGGGACAATTCACCCCTCCACTTT

abundance: few
v_gene: TRBV4-3
d_gene: NA
j_gene: TRBJ2-2
CDR3aa: CASSQDLAQATGELFF
CDR3nt: TGCGCCAGCAGCCAAGATCTGGCGCAAGCGACCGGGGAGCTGTTTTTT

abundance: NA
v_gene: TRBV7-9
d_gene: NA
j_gene: TRBJ1-6
CDR3aa: CASSSGTLDGSPLHF
CDR3nt: TGTGCCAGCAGCTCGGGGACGTTGGACGGTTCACCCCTCCACTTT

abundance: NA
v_gene: TRBV5-4
d_gene: NA
j_gene: TRBJ1-1
CDR3aa: CASSPRAGGLVGKAFF
CDR3nt: TGTGCCAGCAGCCCCAGGGCCGGGGGCCTTGTAGGGAAAGCTTTCTTT

abundance: NA
v_gene: TRBV7-2
d_gene: NA
j_gene: TRBJ2-7
CDR3aa: CASSPSRGGIYEQYF
CDR3nt: TGTGCCAGCAGCCCGAGCCGTGGGGGAATCTACGAGCAGTACTTC

abundance: once
v_gene: TRBV28
d_gene: NA
j_gene: TRBJ1-1
CDR3aa: CASSLTGGGSYTEAFF
CDR3nt: TGTGCCAGCAGTCTGACCGGGGGAGGGAGTTACACTGAAGCTTTCTTT

abundance: few
v_gene: TRBV5-1
d_gene: NA
j_gene: TRBJ2-6
CDR3aa: CASSKQLSGANVLTF
CDR3nt: TGCGCCAGCAGCAAACAGCTCTCTGGGGCCAACGTCCTGACTTTC

abundance: NA
v_gene: TRBV19
d_gene: TRBD2
j_gene: TRBJ2-7
CDR3aa: CASSDSGLAGYEQYF
CDR3nt: TGTGCCAGTAGTGACTCGGGGCTAGCGGGCTACGAGCAGTACTTC

abundance: NA
v_gene: TRBV7-8
d_gene: TRBD2
j_gene: TRBJ2-7
CDR3aa: CASSLGAGGPGQYF
CDR3nt: TGTGCCAGCAGCTTAGGAGCGGGAGGGCCGGGGCAGTACTTC

abundance: once
v_gene: TRBV7-2
d_gene: TRBD2
j_gene: TRBJ2-1
CDR3aa: CASSLRGSINEQFF
CDR3nt: TGTGCCAGCAGCTTACGCGGGAGTATCAATGAGCAGTTCTTC

abundance: NA
v_gene: TRBV30
d_gene: NA
j_gene: TRBJ2-3
CDR3aa: CAWSVPGSDTQYF
CDR3nt: TGTGCCTGGAGTGTACCCGGCAGTGATACGCAGTATTTT

abundance: few
v_gene: TRBV19
d_gene: NA
j_gene: TRBJ1-1
CDR3aa: CASSIVWGTEAFF
CDR3nt: TGTGCCAGTAGTATCGTTTGGGGCACTGAAGCTTTCTTT

abundance: NA
v_gene: TRBV21-1
d_gene: NA
j_gene: TRBJ2-1
CDR3aa: CANSGLADSYNEQFF
CDR3nt: TGTGCCAACTCGGGACTAGCGGACTCCTACAATGAGCAGTTCTTC

abundance: NA
v_gene: TRBV30
d_gene: NA
j_gene: TRBJ1-5
CDR3aa: CAWSVSISNQPQHF
CDR3nt: TGTGCCTGGAGTGTGAGCATTAGCAATCAGCCCCAGCATTTT

abundance: NA
v_gene: TRBV2
d_gene: TRBD2
j_gene: TRBJ2-1
CDR3aa: CASSYSSLAGVYNEQFF
CDR3nt: TGTGCCAGCAGTTACTCCTCCCTAGCGGGGGTCTACAATGAGCAGTTCTTC

abundance: NA
v_gene: TRBV29-1
d_gene: TRBD1
j_gene: TRBJ1-2
CDR3aa: CSVEGRGDNYGYTF
CDR3nt: TGCAGCGTTGAAGGCAGGGGGGATAACTATGGCTACACCTTC

abundance: few
v_gene: TRBV7-3
d_gene: NA
j_gene: TRBJ2-5
CDR3aa: CASSLNSLGHPQETQYF
CDR3nt: TGTGCCAGCAGCTTAAACAGCCTGGGCCACCCCCAAGAGACCCAGTACTTC

abundance: NA
v_gene: TRBV29-1
d_gene: TRBD2
j_gene: TRBJ2-7
CDR3aa: CSVRVVAGGDAEQYF
CDR3nt: TGCAGCGTCCGGGTTGTCGCGGGAGGTGATGCCGAGCAGTACTTC

abundance: NA
v_gene: TRBV30
d_gene: NA
j_gene: TRBJ1-1
CDR3aa: CAWSGWASEAFF
CDR3nt: TGTGCCTGGAGTGGTTGGGCTTCTGAAGCTTTCTTT

abundance: NA
v_gene: TRBV28
d_gene: NA
j_gene: TRBJ2-7
CDR3aa: CASSLGVRGYEQYF
CDR3nt: TGTGCCAGCAGTTTGGGAGTTCGCGGTTACGAGCAGTACTTC

abundance: few
v_gene: TRBV28
d_gene: NA
j_gene: TRBJ1-3
CDR3aa: CASSPRWGGNTIYF
CDR3nt: TGTGCCAGCAGTCCACGGTGGGGTGGAAACACCATATATTTT

abundance: NA
v_gene: TRBV28
d_gene: NA
j_gene: TRBJ1-5
CDR3aa: CASSRSGTKNNQPQHF
CDR3nt: TGTGCCAGCAGCCGTTCCGGGACAAAAAATAATCAGCCCCAGCATTTT

abundance: NA
v_gene: TRBV7-7
d_gene: TRBD2
j_gene: TRBJ2-2
CDR3aa: CASSLGGGSSNTGELFF
CDR3nt: TGTGCCAGCAGCTTAGGGGGCGGGAGCTCGAACACCGGGGAGCTGTTTTTT

abundance: NA
v_gene: TRBV7-3
d_gene: NA
j_gene: TRBJ2-1
CDR3aa: CASSLTHSSPEQFF
CDR3nt: TGTGCCAGCAGCTTGACCCACTCAAGCCCTGAGCAGTTCTTC

abundance: NA
v_gene: TRBV28
d_gene: NA
j_gene: TRBJ1-5
CDR3aa: CASSSSTSGYNQPQHF
CDR3nt: TGTGCCAGCAGTAGCTCGACGTCGGGATACAATCAGCCCCAGCATTTT

abundance: NA
v_gene: TRBV12-5
d_gene: NA
j_gene: TRBJ2-7
CDR3aa: CASGIYEQYF
CDR3nt: TGTGCTAGTGGAATCTACGAGCAGTACTTC

abundance: NA
v_gene: TRBV2
d_gene: NA
j_gene: TRBJ2-7
CDR3aa: CASRPGTPTYEQYF
CDR3nt: TGTGCCAGCAGACCCGGGACGCCTACCTACGAGCAGTACTTC

abundance: NA
v_gene: TRBV25-1
d_gene: NA
j_gene: TRBJ2-3
CDR3aa: CASSEREGGSSTDTQYF
CDR3nt: TGTGCCAGCAGTGAAAGGGAAGGAGGGTCTAGCACAGATACGCAGTATTTT

abundance: NA
v_gene: TRBV28
d_gene: NA
j_gene: TRBJ1-2
CDR3aa: CASSPGRAYGYTF
CDR3nt: TGTGCCAGCAGCCCGGGGCGGGCCTATGGCTACACCTTC

abundance: NA
v_gene: TRBV5-1
d_gene: NA
j_gene: TRBJ2-1
CDR3aa: CASSLELDSYNEQFF
CDR3nt: TGCGCCAGCAGCTTGGAGCTCGATTCCTACAATGAGCAGTTCTTC

abundance: NA
v_gene: TRBV6-1
d_gene: NA
j_gene: TRBJ2-7
CDR3aa: CASSLRVTYEQYF
CDR3nt: TGTGCCAGCAGTCTCAGGGTAACCTACGAGCAGTACTTC

abundance: NA
v_gene: TRBV4-1
d_gene: TRBD2
j_gene: TRBJ2-7
CDR3aa: CASSGGTSGRGGLEQYF
CDR3nt: TGCGCCAGCAGCGGCGGGACTAGCGGGAGGGGGGGGCTCGAGCAGTACTTC

abundance: NA
v_gene: TRBV5-1
d_gene: NA
j_gene: TRBJ2-3
CDR3aa: CASSPHGLGTDTQYF
CDR3nt: TGCGCCAGCAGTCCTCATGGCCTAGGTACAGATACGCAGTATTTT

abundance: NA
v_gene: TRBV19
d_gene: NA
j_gene: TRBJ1-1
CDR3aa: CASSPLSTGHTEAFF
CDR3nt: TGTGCCAGTAGTCCGCTGTCGACAGGCCACACTGAAGCTTTCTTT

abundance: NA
v_gene: TRBV30
d_gene: NA
j_gene: TRBJ1-6
CDR3aa: CAWSVRGGGWDSPLHF
CDR3nt: TGTGCCTGGAGTGTAAGGGGAGGGGGTTGGGATTCACCCCTCCACTTT

abundance: NA
v_gene: TRBV2
d_gene: TRBD2
j_gene: TRBJ2-3
CDR3aa: CASSGGTSGTDTQYF
CDR3nt: TGTGCCAGCAGTGGCGGGACTAGCGGCACAGATACGCAGTATTTT

abundance: NA
v_gene: TRBV14
d_gene: NA
j_gene: TRBJ2-5
CDR3aa: CASSRPGLGQETQYF
CDR3nt: TGTGCCAGCAGCCGACCCGGACTGGGCCAAGAGACCCAGTACTTC

abundance: NA
v_gene: TRBV2
d_gene: NA
j_gene: TRBJ1-1
CDR3aa: CASSTGQGHTEAFF
CDR3nt: TGTGCCAGCAGCACCGGTCAGGGTCACACTGAAGCTTTCTTT

abundance: once
v_gene: TRBV7-2
d_gene: NA
j_gene: TRBJ1-1
CDR3aa: CASSLASINTEAFF
CDR3nt: TGTGCCAGCAGCTTGGCTTCTATTAACACTGAAGCTTTCTTT

abundance: NA
v_gene: TRBV28
d_gene: TRBD1
j_gene: TRBJ1-5
CDR3aa: CASRTGSQPQHF
CDR3nt: TGTGCCAGCAGGACAGGGTCCCAGCCCCAGCATTTT

abundance: NA
v_gene: TRBV5-1
d_gene: NA
j_gene: TRBJ1-2
CDR3aa: CASSSTGNYGYTF
CDR3nt: TGCGCCAGCAGCTCGACAGGAAACTATGGCTACACCTTC

abundance: few
v_gene: TRBV7-8
d_gene: NA
j_gene: TRBJ2-4
CDR3aa: CASSLESWVRGKNIQYF
CDR3nt: TGTGCCAGCAGCTTAGAGTCATGGGTGAGGGGGAAAAACATTCAGTACTTC

abundance: NA
v_gene: TRBV5-4
d_gene: NA
j_gene: TRBJ2-1
CDR3aa: CASSLDSGNNEQFF
CDR3nt: TGTGCCAGCAGCTTGGATTCAGGGAACAATGAGCAGTTCTTC

abundance: NA
v_gene: TRBV5-1
d_gene: NA
j_gene: TRBJ2-5
CDR3aa: CASSFQGIKETQYF
CDR3nt: TGCGCCAGCAGCTTTCAGGGGATCAAGGAGACCCAGTACTTC

abundance: NA
v_gene: TRBV4-1
d_gene: TRBD1
j_gene: TRBJ1-1
CDR3aa: CASSQGQGTEAFF
CDR3nt: TGCGCCAGCAGCCAAGGACAGGGCACTGAAGCTTTCTTT